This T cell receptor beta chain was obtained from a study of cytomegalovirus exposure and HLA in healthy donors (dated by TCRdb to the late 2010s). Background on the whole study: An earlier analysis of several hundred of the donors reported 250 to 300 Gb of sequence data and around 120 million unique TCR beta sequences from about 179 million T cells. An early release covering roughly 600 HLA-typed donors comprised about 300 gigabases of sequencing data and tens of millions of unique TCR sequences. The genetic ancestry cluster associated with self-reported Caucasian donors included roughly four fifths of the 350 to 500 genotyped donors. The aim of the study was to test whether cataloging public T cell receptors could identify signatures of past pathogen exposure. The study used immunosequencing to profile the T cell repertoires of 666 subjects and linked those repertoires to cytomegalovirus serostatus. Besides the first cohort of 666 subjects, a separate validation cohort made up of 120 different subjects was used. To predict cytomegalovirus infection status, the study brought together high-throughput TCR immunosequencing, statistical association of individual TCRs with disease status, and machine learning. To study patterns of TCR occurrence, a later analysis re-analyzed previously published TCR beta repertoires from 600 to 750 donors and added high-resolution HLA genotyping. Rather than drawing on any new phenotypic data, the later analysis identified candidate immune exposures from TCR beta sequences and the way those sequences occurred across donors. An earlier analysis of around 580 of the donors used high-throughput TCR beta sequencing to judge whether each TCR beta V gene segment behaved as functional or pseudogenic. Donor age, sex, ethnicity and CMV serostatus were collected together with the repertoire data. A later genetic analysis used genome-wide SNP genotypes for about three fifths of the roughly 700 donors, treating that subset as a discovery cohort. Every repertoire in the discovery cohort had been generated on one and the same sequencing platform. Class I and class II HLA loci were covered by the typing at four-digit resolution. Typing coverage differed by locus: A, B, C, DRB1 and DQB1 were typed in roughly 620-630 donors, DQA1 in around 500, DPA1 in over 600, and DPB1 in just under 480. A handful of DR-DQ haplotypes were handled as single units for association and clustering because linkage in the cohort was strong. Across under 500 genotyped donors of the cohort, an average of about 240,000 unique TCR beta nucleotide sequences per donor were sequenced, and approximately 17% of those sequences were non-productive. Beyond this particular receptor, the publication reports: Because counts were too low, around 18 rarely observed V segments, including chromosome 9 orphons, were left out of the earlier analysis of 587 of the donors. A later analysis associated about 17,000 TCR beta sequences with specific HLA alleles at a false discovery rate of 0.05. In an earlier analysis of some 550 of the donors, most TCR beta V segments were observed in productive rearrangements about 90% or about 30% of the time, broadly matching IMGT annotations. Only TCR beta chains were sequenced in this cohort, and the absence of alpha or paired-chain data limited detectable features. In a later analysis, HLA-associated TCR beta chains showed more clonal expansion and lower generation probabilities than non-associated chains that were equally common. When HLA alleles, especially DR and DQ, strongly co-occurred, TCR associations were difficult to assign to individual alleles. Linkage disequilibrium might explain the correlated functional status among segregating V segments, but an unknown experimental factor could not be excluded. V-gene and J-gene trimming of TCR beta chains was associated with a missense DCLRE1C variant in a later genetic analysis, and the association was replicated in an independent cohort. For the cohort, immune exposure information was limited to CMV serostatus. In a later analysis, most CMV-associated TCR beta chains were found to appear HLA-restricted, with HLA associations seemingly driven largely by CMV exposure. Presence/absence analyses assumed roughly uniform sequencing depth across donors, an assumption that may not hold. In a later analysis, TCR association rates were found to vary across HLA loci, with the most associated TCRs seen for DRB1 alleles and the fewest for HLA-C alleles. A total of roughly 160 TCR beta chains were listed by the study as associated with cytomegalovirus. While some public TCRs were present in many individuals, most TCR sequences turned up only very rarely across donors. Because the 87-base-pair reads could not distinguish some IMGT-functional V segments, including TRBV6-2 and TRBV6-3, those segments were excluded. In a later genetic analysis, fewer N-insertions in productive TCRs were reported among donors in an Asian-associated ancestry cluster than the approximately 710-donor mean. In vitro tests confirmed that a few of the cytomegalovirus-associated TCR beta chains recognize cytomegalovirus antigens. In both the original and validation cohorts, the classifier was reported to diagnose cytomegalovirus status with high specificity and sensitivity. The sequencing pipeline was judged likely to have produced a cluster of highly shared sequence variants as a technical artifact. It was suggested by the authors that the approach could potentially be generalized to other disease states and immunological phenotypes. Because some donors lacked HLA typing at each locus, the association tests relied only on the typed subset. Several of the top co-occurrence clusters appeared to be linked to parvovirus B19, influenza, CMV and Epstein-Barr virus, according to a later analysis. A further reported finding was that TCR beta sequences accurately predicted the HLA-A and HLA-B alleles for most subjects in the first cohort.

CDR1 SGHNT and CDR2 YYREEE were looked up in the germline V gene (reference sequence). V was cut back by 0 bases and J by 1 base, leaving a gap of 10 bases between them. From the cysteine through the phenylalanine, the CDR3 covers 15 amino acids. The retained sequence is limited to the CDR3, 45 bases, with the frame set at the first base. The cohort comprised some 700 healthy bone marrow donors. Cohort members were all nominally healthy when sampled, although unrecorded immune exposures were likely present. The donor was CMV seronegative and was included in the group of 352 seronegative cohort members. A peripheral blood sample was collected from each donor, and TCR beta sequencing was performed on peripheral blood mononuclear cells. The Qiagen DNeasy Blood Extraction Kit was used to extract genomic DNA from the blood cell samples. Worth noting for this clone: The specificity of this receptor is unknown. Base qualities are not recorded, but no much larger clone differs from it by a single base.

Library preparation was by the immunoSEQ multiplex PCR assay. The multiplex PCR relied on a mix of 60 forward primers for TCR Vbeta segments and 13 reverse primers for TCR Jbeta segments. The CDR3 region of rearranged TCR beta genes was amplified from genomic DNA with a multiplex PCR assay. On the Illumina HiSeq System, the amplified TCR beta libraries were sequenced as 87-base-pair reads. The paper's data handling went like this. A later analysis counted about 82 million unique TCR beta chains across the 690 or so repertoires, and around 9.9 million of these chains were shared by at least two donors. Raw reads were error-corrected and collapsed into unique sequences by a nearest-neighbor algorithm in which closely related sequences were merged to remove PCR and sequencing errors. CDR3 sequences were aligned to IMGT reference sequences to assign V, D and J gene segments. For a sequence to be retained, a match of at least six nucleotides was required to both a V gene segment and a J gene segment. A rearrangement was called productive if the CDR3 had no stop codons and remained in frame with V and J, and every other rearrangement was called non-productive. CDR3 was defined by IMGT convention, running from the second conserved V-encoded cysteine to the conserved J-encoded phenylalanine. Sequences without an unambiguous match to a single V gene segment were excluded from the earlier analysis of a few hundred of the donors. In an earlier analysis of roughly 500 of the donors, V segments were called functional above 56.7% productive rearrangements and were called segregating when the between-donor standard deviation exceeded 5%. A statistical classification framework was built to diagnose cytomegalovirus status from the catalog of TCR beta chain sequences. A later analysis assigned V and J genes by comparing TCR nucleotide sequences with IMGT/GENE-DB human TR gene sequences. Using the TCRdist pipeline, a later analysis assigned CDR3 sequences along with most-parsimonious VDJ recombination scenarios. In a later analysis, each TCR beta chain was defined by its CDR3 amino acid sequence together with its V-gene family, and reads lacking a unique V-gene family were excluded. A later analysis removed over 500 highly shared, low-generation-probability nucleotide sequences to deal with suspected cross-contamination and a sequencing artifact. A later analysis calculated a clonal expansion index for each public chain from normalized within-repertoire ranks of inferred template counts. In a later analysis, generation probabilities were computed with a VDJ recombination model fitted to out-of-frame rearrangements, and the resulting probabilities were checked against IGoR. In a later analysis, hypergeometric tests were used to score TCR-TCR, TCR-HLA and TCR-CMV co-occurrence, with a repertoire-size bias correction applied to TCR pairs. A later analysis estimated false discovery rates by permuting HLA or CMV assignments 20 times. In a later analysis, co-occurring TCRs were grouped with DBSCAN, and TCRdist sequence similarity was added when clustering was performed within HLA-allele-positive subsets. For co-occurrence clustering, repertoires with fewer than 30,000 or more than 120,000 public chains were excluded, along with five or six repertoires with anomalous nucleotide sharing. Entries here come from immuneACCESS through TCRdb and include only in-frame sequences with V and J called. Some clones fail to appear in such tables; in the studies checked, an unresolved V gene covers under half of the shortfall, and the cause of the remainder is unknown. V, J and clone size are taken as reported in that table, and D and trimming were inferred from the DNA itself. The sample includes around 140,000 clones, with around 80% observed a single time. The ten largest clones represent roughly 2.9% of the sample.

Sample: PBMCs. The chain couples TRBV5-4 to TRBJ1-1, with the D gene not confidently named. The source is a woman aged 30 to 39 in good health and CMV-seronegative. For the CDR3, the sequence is CASSLGPEPNTEAFF. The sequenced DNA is TGTGCCAGCAGCTTGGGTCCGGAGCCGAACACTGAAGCTTTCTTT.